This T cell receptor beta chain derives from a study of Graves' ophthalmopathy and Graves' hyperthyroidism (dated by TCRdb to between 2017 and 2018). About the investigation overall: Hyperthyroidism was considered stable if no progression to ophthalmopathy occurred within 18 months of follow-up. In over five hyperthyroidism patients, T-cell repertoires of thyroid tissue and blood were compared. The study used signatures of the TCR beta repertoire to tell Graves' ophthalmopathy apart from Graves' hyperthyroidism and to predict which patients would progress to ophthalmopathy. Following sampling, methimazole starting at 30 mg daily was administered to hyperthyroidism patients, and high-dose intravenous methylprednisolone was administered to ophthalmopathy patients. To explore V-J signatures distinguishing ophthalmopathy from hyperthyroidism, a discovery set of more than 95 patients (around 44 ophthalmopathy, roughly 56 stable hyperthyroidism) was enrolled. In total, over 130 blood samples were TCR-sequenced: under 45 ophthalmopathy, 80 or so hyperthyroidism and approximately 17 hyperthyroidism-to-ophthalmopathy patients. An independent validation cohort comprised under 20 hyperthyroidism patients and around 16 patients who later progressed from hyperthyroidism to ophthalmopathy. Paper-wide results and their limitations: Most expanded thyroid clonotypes with frequency above 0.001 were also detected in blood, suggesting blood repertoires may reflect the thyroid immune response. No statistical method was used to predetermine the sample size, and group allocation was not hidden from the investigators. In validation, the model predicted ophthalmopathy progression with roughly 68% sensitivity and roughly 72% specificity; 12 predicted patients were CT-confirmed with GO in a median of approximately 6.5 months. Ophthalmopathy was separated from stable hyperthyroidism by the 13-signature model with more than 85% sensitivity and about 83% specificity in cross-validation and with 80%/75% in the test set.

This clonotype was recorded a few times. Its antigen is not yet known. Within one base of it there is no much larger clone, and no base qualities were kept. CDR1 and CDR2, per the germline V gene (reference sequence), are MNHNY and SVGAGI. The CDR3, from cysteine to phenylalanine, totals 14 residues. This entry keeps only the CDR3 DNA: 42 bases, framed from base 1. V ends up 11 bases short and J 2 bases short, with an unmatched junction base count of 9. For repertoire sequencing, the TCR beta CDR3 regions were amplified from RNA transcripts. HTBI primers and the Qiagen OneStep RT-PCR kit were used in a first-round RT-PCR, which was followed by a second-round multiplex PCR, size selection and purification. Sequencing of the libraries was carried out on an Illumina HiSeq2000 in paired-end mode with 100 bp reads. In the original analysis: SOAPnuke was used to process the reads, removing any read that contained adapters or uncalled bases, had a mean Phred below 15, or lacked an exact match to the constant primer or identifier. COPE v1.2.5 was used to merge the high-quality paired reads. Each unique nucleotide sequence was treated as a clonotype, and MiTCR v1.1 was used to align the clonotypes to the IMGT TRB V, D and J references. The analysis was limited to V-J combinations with a frequency above 0.0001, which together covered 98% to 99.2% of repertoires. For each V-J combination, a TCR clonal expansion and chaos score was defined as F50 clonal expansion divided by the chaos observed in the TCRdist matrix. Welch's t-statistics and random forest were used to narrow the features down to approximately twelve V-J combinations, which were then fed into a naive Bayes classifier. Thyroid-blood repertoire similarity was quantified with the Morisita-Horn index. The raw public data were reprocessed by TCRdb itself: fastp quality trimming at Q25, MiXCR clonotype calling, in-frame beta chains only. Here each entry gathers all rows of one CDR3 protein and keeps the most common genes and DNA. The V and J calls, along with clone size, are taken from TCRdb and not from the paper's own processing. This sample comprises roughly 1.1 million distinct CDR3 sequences, around a third of them detected only once. Jointly, the top ten make up 11% of the sample.

Patients with hyperthyroidism were aged 18 to 65 years, had been newly diagnosed, and had a disease duration of less than 2 months. Patients with other autoimmune diseases, uncontrolled infections, pregnancy or lactation were excluded from the study. Clinical symptoms, serum thyroxine, TRAb, thyroid ultrasound and orbital computed tomography formed the basis of the diagnosis. Total RNA was extracted using Trizol reagent, and RNA quality was checked on an Agilent 2100 Bioanalyzer. The chain is made from TRBV6-6 and TRBJ1-1, and 9 bases in between align with TRBD1. Sequencing used peripheral blood or thyroid tissue (not recorded which). The sequence derives from an adult man with Graves' hyperthyroidism. At the DNA level, the sequence is TGTGCCGCCCACAGGGGGCAATTAAACACTGAAGCTTTCTTT. Its protein product is CAAHRGQLNTEAFF.